Presented here are 10 T cell receptor beta chains from one specimen sequenced in a study of resident and recirculating memory T cells in vitiligo. This table comes from immunoSEQ multiplex PCR, and its TCRdb copy is limited to in-frame clones, with some not included. The sample yields roughly 80,000 clones, about 90% seen once. The sequencing sample was made of blood. These receptors were taken from a male donor with vitiligo.

The rearrangement links TRBV7-2 to TRBJ2-5; TRBD1 agrees at 12 bases. CDR1 is SGHTA, CDR2 FQGNSA, per germline. The CDR3 has 19 amino acids. Trimming took 5 bases from V and 3 from J; bases not matched to a gene: 16. The DNA of the CDR3 is TGTGCCAGCAGCCGTGGGACAGGGGGCAATTACGGGAGGAAAGAGACCCAGTACTTC. It codes for CASSRGTGGNYGRKETQYF.

This clone was counted a single time. The chain recombines TRBV21-1 with TRBJ1-1; the DNA was not used to check the table's D call, TRBD1. TRBV21-1 is recorded as a pseudogene. The length of the CDR3 is 12 residues. The CDR3 coding sequence is TGTGCCAGCACCAAAGGAACAGCTGAAGCTTTCTTT. This translates into CASTKGTAEAFF.

The V and J genes are TRBV6-1 and TRBJ2-5, with 8 nucleotides matching TRBD1. V was clipped by 4 bases and J by 5 bases; unmatched bases: 6. Germline V CDR1 and CDR2: MNHNS, SASEGT. The CDR3 consists of 14 residues. In DNA, the CDR3 is TGTGCCAGCAGTGGAGGGACAGGTGAGGAGACCCAGTACTTC. Translated: CASSGGTGEETQYF.

The chain employs TRBV15 and TRBJ2-7, with a tentative D call TRBD1 (5 bases). The CDR3 loop spans 16 amino acids. V dropped 1 base and J dropped 1 base, with 14 bases sitting between them. Germline CDR1 and CDR2: LNHNV and YYDKDF (reference sequence). The CDR3 reads CATSRGAAGRSYEQYF. In DNA, the CDR3 is TGTGCCACCAGCAGAGGGGCGGCAGGGCGATCCTACGAGCAGTACTTC.

The chain combines TRBV5-1 with TRBJ2-1; 7 nucleotides line up with TRBD2. This CDR3 contains 15 residues. The trim removed 0 bases at V and 3 bases at J, leaving 3 bases unmatched. The germline V gene encodes CDR1 SGHRS and CDR2 YFSETQ. CDR3 DNA: TGCGCCAGCAGCTTGGGCGCTAGCGGCTACAATGAGCAGTTCTTC. It specifies CASSLGASGYNEQFF.

The chain uses TRBV6-6 and TRBJ2-2; D ambiguous. V was trimmed by 2 bases and J by 6 bases, leaving 7 bases between them. There are 13 residues in the CDR3. Germline V gene data show CDR1 as MNHNY and CDR2 as SVGAGI (reference sequence). The CDR3 loop reads CASSYVRPGELFF. The CDR3 nucleotides are TGTGCCAGCAGTTACGTCAGGCCCGGGGAGCTGTTTTTT.

The V gene is TRBV9, the J gene TRBJ2-7, with TRBD2 identical over 11 bases. The V gene's germline CDR1 is SGDLS and CDR2 YYNGEE. The CDR3 contains 14 residues. The V gene end was trimmed by 4 bases and the J gene end by 5 bases; junction bases not matched to a gene: 5. The CDR3 bases are TGTGCCAGCAGCATATCACTAGCGGGAGACGAGCAGTACTTC. Translated: CASSISLAGDEQYF.

The V call is TRBV9, the J call TRBJ1-5; a weak D match, TRBD1 (5 bases). The CDR3 totals 11 residues. V lost 7 bases, J lost 5 bases, and 7 bases lay in between. The germline V gene encodes CDR1 SGDLS and CDR2 YYNGEE. CDR3 loop: CASGGDQPQHF. The CDR3 bases are TGTGCCAGCGGGGGGGATCAGCCCCAGCATTTT.

The sample holds one count of this clone. The rearrangement joins TRBV10-3 to TRBJ1-1, with TRBD1 matching 8 bases. CDR3 length equals 14 residues. Unmatched junction bases numbered 6, after V lost 6 bases and J lost 3 bases. CDR1 and CDR2 (germline): ENHRY, SYGVKD. CDR3 DNA sequence: TGTGCCATCAGCCCTGGACAGGGCGACACTGAAGCTTTCTTT. Translation: CAISPGQGDTEAFF.

The genes are TRBV7-2 and TRBJ1-1, with D possibly being TRBD1 (5 bases). V was shortened by 2 bases and J by 1 base, with 14 bases between the two germline ends. The CDR3 loop spans 16 amino acids. CDR1 and CDR2 (germline): SGHTA, FQGNSA. The CDR3 loop reads CASSLRGLMANTEAFF. The CDR3 DNA reads as TGTGCCAGCAGCTTAAGGGGACTAATGGCGAACACTGAAGCTTTCTTT.